These 19 T cell receptor beta chains were sequenced from one sample in a study of low-dose radiotherapy and immunotherapy resistance in tumors. TRAV and TRBV primers primed cDNA for both TCRalpha and TCRbeta. TCR amplification used 20 to 25 PCR cycles, a constant-region primer and a V-primer adapter. TCRdb fed the reads into MiXCR, producing one record per CDR3 protein. In the table there are 8,800 or so distinct CDR3 sequences, approximately 72% of which are singletons. The receptors were gathered from a human donor with advanced metastatic prostate, ovarian, gallbladder or colorectal cancer (not recorded which). This table probably holds off-target reads from a library built for another chain.

V usage is TRBV20-1 and J usage is TRBJ2-5, with TRBD2 matching 11 bases. The CDR3 totals 14 residues. The germline V gene has CDR1 DFQATT and CDR2 SNEGSKA (reference sequence). V gave up 7 bases and J gave up 4 bases; unmatched junction bases: 8. DNA of the CDR3: TGCAGTGGTGTTAGCGGGAGGGTTGGAGAGACCCAGTACTTC. Translated, it gives CSGVSGRVGETQYF.

The chain links TRBV4-1 to TRBJ2-1, with 8 nucleotides matching TRBD2. V trimming: 0 bases; J trimming: 0 bases; junction bases outside the gene matches: 4. This CDR3 is 17 amino acids long. In germline, CDR1 is MGHRA, CDR2 YSYEKL. The CDR3 region has the DNA TGCGCCAGCAGCCAAGATCCAGGACTAGCCTCCTACAATGAGCAGTTCTTC. Amino acid sequence: CASSQDPGLASYNEQFF.

The chain employs TRBV6-1 and TRBJ2-7; 7 bases are shared with TRBD2. The V gene end was trimmed by 10 bases and the J gene end by 5 bases; junction bases not matched to a gene: 14. CDR3 size: 14 residues. Germline lookup yields CDR1 MNHNS and CDR2 SASEGT. As DNA, the CDR3 is TGTGCCACCCGGACCGGGACTAAGGGAGACGAGCAGTACTTC. Its translation is CATRTGTKGDEQYF.

This chain uses TRBV28 with TRBJ1-1; no firm D call. CDR3 size: 11 residues. V was shortened by 7 bases and J by 1 base, with 4 bases between the two germline ends. Germline CDR1 reads MDHEN; CDR2 reads SYDVKM. The DNA of the CDR3 is TGTGCCAGCAAAGAGAACACTGAAGCTTTCTTT. Its translation is CASKENTEAFF.

The CDR3 nucleotides read TGTGCCAGCAGTCTAACACCGTACAATGAGCAGTTCTTC. Residues: CASSLTPYNEQFF. V gene TRBV6-8 combines with J gene TRBJ2-1; D gene uncertain. V was clipped by 5 bases and J by 4 bases, with 9 bases between them. Germline assignment: CDR1 MNHGY and CDR2 SAAAGT. The CDR3 is made up of 13 amino acids.

V gene TRBV5-1 combines with J gene TRBJ2-4, with D perhaps TRBD2 (6 bases). Germline V lookup: CDR1 SGHRS, CDR2 YFSETQ. This CDR3 is 19 amino acids long. V was pared by 5 bases and J by 0 bases, with 24 bases between. Written as DNA, the CDR3 is TGCGCCAGCAGATGGGGTGGAGAGGCCCTCGGGGGAGCCAAAAACATTCAGTACTTC. Translation: CASRWGGEALGGAKNIQYF. Together with reference TRBV5-1 and TRBJ2-4, the CDR3 gives the full variable domain: KAGVTQTPRYLIKTRGQQVTLSCSPISGHRSVSWYQQTPGQGLQFLFEYFSETQRNKGNFPGRFSGRQFSNSRSEMNVSTLELGDSALYLCASRWGGEALGGAKNIQYFGAGTRLSVL.

The chain is built from TRBV4-3 and TRBJ2-3; D ambiguous. From germline, CDR1 is LGHNA and CDR2 YSLEER. The CDR3 loop spans 14 amino acids. The V and J ends lost 0 bases and 2 bases respectively, with 6 bases between them. For the CDR3, the DNA is TGCGCCAGCAGCCAAGATCCGACCACAGATACGCAGTATTTT. Protein product: CASSQDPTTDTQYF.

About this clonotype itself: A read error is likely, as this CDR3 ends without the conserved phenylalanine or tryptophan. The limits of the CDR3 on the DNA are not certain, so only TCRdb's listed CDR3 is given. The chain links TRBV10-3 to TRBJ2-7; the table's D gene call, TRBD2, was not cross checked with the DNA. Germline assignment: CDR1 ENHRY and CDR2 SYGVKD. The CDR3 has 8 amino acids, counting both end residues. CDR3 loop: CAISDGAR.

V is TRBV18 and J is TRBJ2-1; D remains ambiguous. Trimming removed 0 bases at V and 0 bases at J, with 6 bases between. The CDR3 sequence is 15 residues long. Germline values: CDR1 KGHSH, CDR2 LQKENI. DNA of the CDR3: TGTGCCAGCTCACCACCTTTAAGCTCCTACAATGAGCAGTTCTTC. Amino acids: CASSPPLSSYNEQFF.

The chain joins TRBV20-1 to TRBJ2-1; 9 positions agree with TRBD2. Germline assignment: CDR1 DFQATT and CDR2 SNEGSKA (reference sequence). This CDR3 is 14 amino acids long. The V segment lost 3 bases and the J segment 7 bases; nucleotides outside the gene matches: 7. The CDR3 DNA follows: TGCAGTGCTAGGGGCGCTAGCGGGATTAATGAGCAGTTCTTC. It codes for CSARGASGINEQFF.

The V call is TRBV28, the J call TRBJ2-7; no reliable D call. Germline loops: CDR1 MDHEN, CDR2 SYDVKM. The CDR3 sequence is 13 residues long. Trimming removed 7 bases at V and 1 base at J, with 11 bases between. This CDR3 is CASIQSGSYEQYF. The CDR3 DNA reads TGTGCCAGCATTCAAAGTGGTTCCTACGAGCAGTACTTC. Full variable domain (outside the CDR3, taken from reference TRBV28 and TRBJ2-7): DVKVTQSSRYLVKRTGEKVFLECVQDMDHENMFWYRQDPGLGLRLIYFSYDVKMKEKGDIPEGYSVSREKKERFSLILESASTNQTSMYLCASIQSGSYEQYFGPGTRLTVT.

The V and J genes are TRBV6-6 and TRBJ1-6, with 7 bases matching TRBD1. CDR1 and CDR2 from the germline V gene are MNHNY and SVGAGI (reference sequence). The V gene end was trimmed by 4 bases and the J gene end by 7 bases; junction bases not matched to a gene: 4. The CDR3 covers 14 residues. CDR3: CASSFEGANSPLHF. In DNA form, the CDR3 reads TGTGCCAGCAGTTTCGAGGGGGCGAATTCACCCCTCCACTTT.

The gene calls are TRBV29-1 and TRBJ2-2, with TRBD2 as a possible D gene (6 bases). This CDR3 spans 13 amino acids. V lost 5 bases, J lost 2 bases, and 9 bases lay in between. Germline CDR1 reads SQVTM; CDR2 reads ANQGSEA. CDR3 in DNA: TGCAGCGTTCTCGGGGGAAACACCGGGGAGCTGTTTTTT. Translation gives CSVLGGNTGELFF.

The J gene is TRBJ2-7, the V gene TRBV4-3; D perhaps matches TRBD2 (5 bases). Germline V gene sequence: CDR1 LGHNA, CDR2 YSLEER. The CDR3 extends over 16 amino acids. Deletions cut 0 bases from V and 4 bases from J, with 16 bases between. CDR3 amino acids: CASSQDLRESFYEQYF. CDR3 sequence (DNA): TGCGCCAGCAGCCAAGATTTGAGGGAGTCTTTTTACGAGCAGTACTTC.

The V and J genes are TRBV6-2 or TRBV6-3 and TRBJ1-5; 9 bases are a match to TRBD1. Trimming took 6 bases from V and 13 from J; bases not matched to a gene: 7. The CDR3 loop spans 12 amino acids. The germline gives CDR1 MNHEY, CDR2 SVGEGT. The CDR3 loop reads CASRPTGGGQHF. CDR3 in DNA: TGTGCCAGCAGGCCGACAGGGGGTGGTCAGCATTTT.

Only a few counts were recorded for this clonotype. The rearrangement joins TRBV5-1 to TRBJ1-4, with D hard to call. The CDR3 has 14 amino acids. Germline CDR1 SGHRS, CDR2 YFSETQ. Trimming removed 0 bases at V and 7 bases at J, with 10 bases between. The CDR3 nucleotides are TGCGCCAGCAGCTTGGCTGGGCAGCGTGAAAAACTGTTTTTT. Translation gives CASSLAGQREKLFF. The variable domain in full, with the rest retrieved from reference TRBV5-1 and TRBJ1-4, is KAGVTQTPRYLIKTRGQQVTLSCSPISGHRSVSWYQQTPGQGLQFLFEYFSETQRNKGNFPGRFSGRQFSNSRSEMNVSTLELGDSALYLCASSLAGQREKLFFGSGTQLSVL.

The chain couples TRBV29-1 to TRBJ2-1; D uncertain. The CDR3 sequence is 10 residues long. Trimming shortened V by 5 bases and J by 9 bases, and 8 bases separated the two germline ends. Germline loops: CDR1 SQVTM, CDR2 ANQGSEA. CDR3 nucleotides: TGCAGCGTTAAGCGCGTTGAGCAGTTCTTC. Protein sequence: CSVKRVEQFF.

This clonotype was seen a few times. V gene TRBV5-6 combines with J gene TRBJ2-7, with 7 bases identical to TRBD1. Trimming cost V 4 bases and J 5 bases; bases outside gene matches: 12. Germline-derived CDR1 and CDR2 are SGHDT and YYEEEE. The CDR3 totals 15 residues. CDR3 nucleotide sequence: TGTGCCAGCAGCAAGAGGTACAGGGGTATGGACGAGCAGTACTTC. Protein sequence: CASSKRYRGMDEQYF.

This chain links TRBV5-1 with TRBJ1-2; D is possibly TRBD1 (5 bases). Trimming left V 0 bases short and J 2 bases short, with 5 bases between. Germline-derived CDR1 and CDR2 are SGHRS and YFSETQ. The CDR3 has 13 amino acids. The CDR3 spells CASSLGQNYGYTF. CDR3 nucleotides: TGCGCCAGCAGCTTGGGACAGAACTATGGCTACACCTTC.